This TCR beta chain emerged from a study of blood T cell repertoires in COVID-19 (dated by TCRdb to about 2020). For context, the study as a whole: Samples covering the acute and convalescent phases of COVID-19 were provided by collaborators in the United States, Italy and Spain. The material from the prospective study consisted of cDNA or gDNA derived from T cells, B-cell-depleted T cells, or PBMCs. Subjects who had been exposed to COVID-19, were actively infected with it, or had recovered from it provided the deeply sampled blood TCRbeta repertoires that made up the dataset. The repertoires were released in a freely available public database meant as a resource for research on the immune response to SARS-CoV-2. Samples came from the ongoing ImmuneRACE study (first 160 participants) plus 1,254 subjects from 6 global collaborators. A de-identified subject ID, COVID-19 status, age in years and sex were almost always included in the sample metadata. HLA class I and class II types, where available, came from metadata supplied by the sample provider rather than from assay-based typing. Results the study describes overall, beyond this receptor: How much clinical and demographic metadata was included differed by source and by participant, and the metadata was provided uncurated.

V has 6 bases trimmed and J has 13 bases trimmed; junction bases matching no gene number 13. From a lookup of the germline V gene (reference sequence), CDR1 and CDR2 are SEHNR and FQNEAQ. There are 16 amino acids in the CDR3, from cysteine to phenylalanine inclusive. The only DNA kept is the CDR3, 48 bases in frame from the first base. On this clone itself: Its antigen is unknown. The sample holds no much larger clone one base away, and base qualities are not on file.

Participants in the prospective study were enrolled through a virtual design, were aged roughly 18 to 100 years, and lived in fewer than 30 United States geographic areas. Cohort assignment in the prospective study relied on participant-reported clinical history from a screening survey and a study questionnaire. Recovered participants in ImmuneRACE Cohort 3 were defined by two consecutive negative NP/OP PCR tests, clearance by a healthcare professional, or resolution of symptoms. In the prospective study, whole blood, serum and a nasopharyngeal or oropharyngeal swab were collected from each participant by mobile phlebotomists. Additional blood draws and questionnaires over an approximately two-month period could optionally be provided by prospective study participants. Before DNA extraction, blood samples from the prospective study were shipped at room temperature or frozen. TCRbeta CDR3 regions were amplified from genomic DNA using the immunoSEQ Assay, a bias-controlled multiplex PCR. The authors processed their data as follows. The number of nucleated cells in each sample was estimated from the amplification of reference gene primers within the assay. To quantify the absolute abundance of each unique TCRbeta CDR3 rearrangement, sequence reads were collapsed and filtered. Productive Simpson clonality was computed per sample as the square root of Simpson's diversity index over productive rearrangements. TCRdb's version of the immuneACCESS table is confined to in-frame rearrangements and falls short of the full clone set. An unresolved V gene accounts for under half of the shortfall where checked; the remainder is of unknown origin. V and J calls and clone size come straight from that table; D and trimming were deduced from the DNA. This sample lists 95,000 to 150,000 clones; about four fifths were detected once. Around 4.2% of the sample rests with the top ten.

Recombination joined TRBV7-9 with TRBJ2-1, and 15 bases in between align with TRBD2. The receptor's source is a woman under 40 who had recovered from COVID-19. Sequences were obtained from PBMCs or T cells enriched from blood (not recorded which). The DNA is TGTGCCAGCAGTACTGCGGGACTAGCGGGAGGAGAAAAACAGTTCTTC. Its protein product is CASSTAGLAGGEKQFF. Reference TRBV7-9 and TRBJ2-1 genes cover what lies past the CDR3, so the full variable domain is DTGVSQNPRHKITKRGQNVTFRCDPISEHNRLYWYRQTLGQGPEFLTYFQNEAQLEKSRLLSDRFSAERPKGSFSTLEIQRTEQGDSAMYLCASSTAGLAGGEKQFFGPGTRLTVL.